This TCR beta chain was sequenced for a study of CD8 T cells in ankylosing spondylitis (dated by TCRdb to the late 2010s). Context from the whole study: To find TCR variants linked to disease, the study profiled T cell receptor beta repertoires in ankylosing spondylitis patients and healthy donors. The full study cohort comprised roughly 24 ankylosing spondylitis patients and 85 to 120 healthy donors. Peripheral blood was sampled, and synovial fluid was additionally collected from ankylosing spondylitis patients. General conclusions and limits of the study: A TCR beta motif of several highly homologous amino acid variants appeared characteristic of blood from ankylosing spondylitis patients. A CD8+ phenotype was shown by the disease-linked clones, which were found at relatively low frequencies in peripheral blood. Some of the motif variants had been reported before in the synovial fluid and blood of reactive arthritis patients, a finding that suggests common disease-initiation mechanisms. The disease-linked clones were reported to be significantly enriched in matched synovial fluid samples from ankylosing spondylitis patients.

The sequencing machine was an Illumina HiSeq 2500. Quantitative 5'-RACE with molecular barcodes was used to prepare TCR beta libraries. On the study's bioinformatics: To identify disease-linked TCR variants, a new computational method was used, one built on a probabilistic model of VDJ rearrangement. Using fastp trimming at Q25 and MiXCR clonotype assembly, TCRdb reanalyzed the public sequencing data and kept in-frame beta chains. Duplicate CDR3 protein sequences are folded into a single record with the most common DNA and genes. The V and J calls shown here were made by TCRdb, not taken from the authors' results. The sample contains almost 400,000 distinct CDR3 sequences, 20% to 25% of them found a single time. The biggest ten clones account for roughly 16% of the sample. As to this clonotype: The target of this receptor is not known. No per-base quality is available; no much larger clone lies one base away.

The sequence came from a male donor with ankylosing spondylitis. The material sequenced was blood, either unsorted or a sorted T cell fraction (not recorded which).

The CDR3 region has the sequence CASSAGRPIYNEQFF. The DNA sequence is as follows: TGTGCCAGCAGTGCCGGGAGGCCCATTTACAATGAGCAGTTCTTC. The chain is made from TRBV27 and TRBJ2-1, with 7 bases aligning to TRBD2. Clipping removes 5 bases from V and 4 bases from J, with 8 as the unmatched junction base count. CDR1 and CDR2 are drawn from the germline V gene (reference sequence): MNHEY, SMNVEV. The CDR3 runs 15 residues from the cysteine to the phenylalanine. The kept DNA is CDR3 alone, 45 bases in frame from the first base.